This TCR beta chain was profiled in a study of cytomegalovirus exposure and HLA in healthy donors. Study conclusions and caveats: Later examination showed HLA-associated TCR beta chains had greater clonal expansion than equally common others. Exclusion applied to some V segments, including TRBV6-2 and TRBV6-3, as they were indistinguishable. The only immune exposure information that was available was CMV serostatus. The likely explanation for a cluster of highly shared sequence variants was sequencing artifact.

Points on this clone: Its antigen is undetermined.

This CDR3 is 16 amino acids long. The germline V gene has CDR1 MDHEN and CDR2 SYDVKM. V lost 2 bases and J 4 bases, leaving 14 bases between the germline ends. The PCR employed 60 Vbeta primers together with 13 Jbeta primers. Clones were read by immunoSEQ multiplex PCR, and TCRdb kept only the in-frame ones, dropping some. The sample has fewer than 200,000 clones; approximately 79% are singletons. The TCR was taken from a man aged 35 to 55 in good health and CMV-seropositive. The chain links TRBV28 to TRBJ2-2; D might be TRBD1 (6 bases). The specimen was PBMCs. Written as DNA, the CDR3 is TGTGCCAGCAGTTTACGGTTAGGGGGTAGCACCGGGGAGCTGTTTTTT. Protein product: CASSLRLGGSTGELFF.